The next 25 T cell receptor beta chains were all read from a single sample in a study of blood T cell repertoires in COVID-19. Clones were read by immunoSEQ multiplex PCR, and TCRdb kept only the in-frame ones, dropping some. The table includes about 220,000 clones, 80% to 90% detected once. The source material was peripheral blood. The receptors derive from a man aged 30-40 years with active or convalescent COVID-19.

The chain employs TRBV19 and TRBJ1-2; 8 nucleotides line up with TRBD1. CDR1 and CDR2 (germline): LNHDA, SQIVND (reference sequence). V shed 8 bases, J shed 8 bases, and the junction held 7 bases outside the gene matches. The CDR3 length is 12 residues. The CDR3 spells CASQAGTGGYTF. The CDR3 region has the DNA TGTGCCAGTCAAGCCGGGACAGGCGGCTACACCTTC.

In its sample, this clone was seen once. The DNA for the CDR3 is TGCAGTTGGGGGAGGTATGGCTACACCTTC. Its protein product is CSWGRYGYTF. The genes are TRBV20-1 and TRBJ1-2; a possible D gene is TRBD1 (5 bases). CDR1 is DFQATT, CDR2 SNEGSKA, per germline (reference sequence). V was pared by 8 bases and J by 5 bases, with 9 bases between. CDR3 length: 10 amino acids.

The CDR3 sequence: CSVEDRAGQATEAFF. The CDR3 DNA follows: TGCAGCGTTGAAGATCGGGCAGGGCAGGCCACTGAAGCTTTCTTT. The rearrangement links TRBV29-1 to TRBJ1-1; TRBD1 might be the D (5 bases). Germline-derived CDR1 and CDR2 are SQVTM and ANQGSEA. The CDR3 has 15 amino acids. V lost 0 bases to trimming and J lost 4 bases, with 15 bases between them.

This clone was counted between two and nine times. The CDR3 DNA reads as TGTGCCAGCAGCTTATCTAGTTGGGATGAGCAGTTCTTC. This translates into CASSLSSWDEQFF. V and J are TRBV7-6 and TRBJ2-1; D not certain. This CDR3 is built from 13 residues. Germline-derived CDR1 and CDR2 are SGHVS and FNYEAQ. With 2 bases removed from V and 8 bases from J, the gap between germline ends came to 10 bases.

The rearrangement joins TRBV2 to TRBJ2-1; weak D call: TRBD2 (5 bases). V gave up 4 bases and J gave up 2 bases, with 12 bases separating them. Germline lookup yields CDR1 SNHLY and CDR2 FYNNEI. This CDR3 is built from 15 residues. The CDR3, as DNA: TGTGCCAGCAGTGCCCGGGGTGGGCCCTACAATGAGCAGTTCTTC. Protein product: CASSARGGPYNEQFF.

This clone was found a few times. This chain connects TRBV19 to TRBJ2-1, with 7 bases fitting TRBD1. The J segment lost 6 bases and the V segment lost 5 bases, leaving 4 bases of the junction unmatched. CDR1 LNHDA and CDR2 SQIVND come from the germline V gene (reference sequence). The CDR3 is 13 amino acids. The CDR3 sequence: CASSGAGGNEQFF. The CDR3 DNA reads TGTGCCAGTAGTGGGGCAGGGGGCAATGAGCAGTTCTTC.

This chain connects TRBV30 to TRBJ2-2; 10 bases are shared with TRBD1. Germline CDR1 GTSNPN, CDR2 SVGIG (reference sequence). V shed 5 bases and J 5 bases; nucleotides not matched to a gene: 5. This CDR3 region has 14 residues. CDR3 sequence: CAWRQGQGTGELFF. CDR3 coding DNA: TGTGCCTGGCGCCAGGGACAGGGGACCGGGGAGCTGTTTTTT. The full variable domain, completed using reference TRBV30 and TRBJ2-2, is SQTIHQWPATLVQPVGSPLSLECTVEGTSNPNLYWYRQAAGRGLQLLFYSVGIGQISSEVPQNLSASRPQDRQFILSSKKLLLSDSGFYLCAWRQGQGTGELFFGEGSRLTVL.

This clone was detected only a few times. The CDR3 protein is CASSLTDRGNSPLHF. The CDR3 DNA sequence: TGTGCCAGCAGTCTAACCGACAGGGGAAATTCACCCCTCCACTTT. The J gene is TRBJ1-6, the V gene TRBV2; 8 bases are shared with TRBD1. Germline V lookup: CDR1 SNHLY, CDR2 FYNNEI. Losses at the gene ends were 5 bases for V and 7 bases for J; bases not matched to a gene: 7. The CDR3 runs 15 residues.

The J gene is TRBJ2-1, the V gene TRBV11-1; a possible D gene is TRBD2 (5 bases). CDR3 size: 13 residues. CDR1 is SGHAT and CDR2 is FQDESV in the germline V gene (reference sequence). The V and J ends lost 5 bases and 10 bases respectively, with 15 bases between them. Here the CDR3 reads CASSLEALWEQFF. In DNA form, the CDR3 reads TGTGCCAGCAGCCTGGAGGCATTGTGGGAGCAGTTCTTC.

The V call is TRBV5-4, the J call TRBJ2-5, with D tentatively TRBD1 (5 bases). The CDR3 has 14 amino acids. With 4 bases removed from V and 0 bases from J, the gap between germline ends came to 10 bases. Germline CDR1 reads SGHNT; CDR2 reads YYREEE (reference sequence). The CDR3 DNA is TGTGCCAGCAGCCGGACAATATACCAAGAGACCCAGTACTTC. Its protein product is CASSRTIYQETQYF.

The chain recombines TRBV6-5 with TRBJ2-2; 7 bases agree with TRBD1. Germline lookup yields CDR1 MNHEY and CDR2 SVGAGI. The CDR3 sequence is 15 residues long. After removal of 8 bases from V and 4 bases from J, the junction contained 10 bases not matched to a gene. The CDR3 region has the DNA TGTGCCAGCGGTAATACAGGGGCGGGCACCGGGGAGCTGTTTTTT. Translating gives CASGNTGAGTGELFF.

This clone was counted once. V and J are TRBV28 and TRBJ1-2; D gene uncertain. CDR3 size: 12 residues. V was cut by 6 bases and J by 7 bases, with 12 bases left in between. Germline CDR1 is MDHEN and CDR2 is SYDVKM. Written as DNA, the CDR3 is TGTGCCAGCAGCGTCGGTACGGTTGGCTACACCTTC. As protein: CASSVGTVGYTF.

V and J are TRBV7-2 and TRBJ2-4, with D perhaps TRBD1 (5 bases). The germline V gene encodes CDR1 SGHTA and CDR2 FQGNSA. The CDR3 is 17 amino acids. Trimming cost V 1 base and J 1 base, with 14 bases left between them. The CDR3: CASSLGTITRAKNIQYF. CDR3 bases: TGTGCCAGCAGCTTAGGGACAATCACACGGGCCAAAAACATTCAGTACTTC.

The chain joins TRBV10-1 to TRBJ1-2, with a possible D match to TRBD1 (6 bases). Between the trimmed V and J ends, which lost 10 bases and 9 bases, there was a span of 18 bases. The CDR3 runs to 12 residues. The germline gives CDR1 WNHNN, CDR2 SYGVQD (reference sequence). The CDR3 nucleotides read TGCGCCAACTGGGGGGGGGCGCTGAGCTACACCTTC. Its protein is CANWGGALSYTF.

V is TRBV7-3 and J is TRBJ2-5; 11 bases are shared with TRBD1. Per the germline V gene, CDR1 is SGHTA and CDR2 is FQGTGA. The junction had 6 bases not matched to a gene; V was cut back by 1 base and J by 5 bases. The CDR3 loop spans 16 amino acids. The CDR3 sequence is CASSLRGGQGVETQYF. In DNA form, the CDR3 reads TGTGCCAGCAGCTTAAGAGGGGGACAGGGGGTTGAGACCCAGTACTTC.

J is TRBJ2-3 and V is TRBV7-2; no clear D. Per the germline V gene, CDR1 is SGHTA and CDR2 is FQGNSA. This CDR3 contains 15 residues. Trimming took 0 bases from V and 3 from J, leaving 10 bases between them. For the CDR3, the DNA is TGTGCCAGCAGCTTAGCACCTAGGAGTACAGATACGCAGTATTTT. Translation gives CASSLAPRSTDTQYF.

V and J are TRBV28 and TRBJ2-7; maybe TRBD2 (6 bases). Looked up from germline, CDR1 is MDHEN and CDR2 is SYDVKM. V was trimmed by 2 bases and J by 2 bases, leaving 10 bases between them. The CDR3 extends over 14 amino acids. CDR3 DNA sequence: TGTGCCAGCAGTTTACCCGCGGGGCCCTACGAGCAGTACTTC. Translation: CASSLPAGPYEQYF.

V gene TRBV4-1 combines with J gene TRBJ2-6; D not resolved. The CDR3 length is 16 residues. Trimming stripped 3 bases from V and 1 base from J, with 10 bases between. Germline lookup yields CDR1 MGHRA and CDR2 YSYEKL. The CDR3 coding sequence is TGCGCCAGCAGCCATCCTACAGAGTCTGGGGCCAACGTCCTGACTTTC. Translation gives CASSHPTESGANVLTF.

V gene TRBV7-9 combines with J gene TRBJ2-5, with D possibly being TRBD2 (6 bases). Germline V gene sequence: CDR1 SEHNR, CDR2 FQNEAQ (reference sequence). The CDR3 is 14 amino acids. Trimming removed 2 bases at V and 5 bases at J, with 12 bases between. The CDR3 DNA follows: TGTGCCAGCAGCTTACAGGGAGGAGGGGAGACCCAGTACTTC. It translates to CASSLQGGGETQYF. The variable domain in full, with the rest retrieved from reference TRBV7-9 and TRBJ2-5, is DTGVSQNPRHKITKRGQNVTFRCDPISEHNRLYWYRQTLGQGPEFLTYFQNEAQLEKSRLLSDRFSAERPKGSFSTLEIQRTEQGDSAMYLCASSLQGGGETQYFGPGTRLLVL.

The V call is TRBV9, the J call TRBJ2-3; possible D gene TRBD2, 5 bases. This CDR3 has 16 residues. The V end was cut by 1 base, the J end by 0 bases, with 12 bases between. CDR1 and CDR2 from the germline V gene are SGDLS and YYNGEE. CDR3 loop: CASSVLFGRSTDTQYF. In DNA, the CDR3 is TGTGCCAGCAGCGTACTGTTTGGGAGAAGCACAGATACGCAGTATTTT.

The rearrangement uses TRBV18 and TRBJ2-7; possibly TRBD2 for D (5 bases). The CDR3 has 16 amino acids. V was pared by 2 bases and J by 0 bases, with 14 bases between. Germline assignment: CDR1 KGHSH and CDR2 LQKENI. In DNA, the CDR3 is TGTGCCAGCTCACCAGAGGGCGGAGAGAGCTCCTACGAGCAGTACTTC. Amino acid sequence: CASSPEGGESSYEQYF.

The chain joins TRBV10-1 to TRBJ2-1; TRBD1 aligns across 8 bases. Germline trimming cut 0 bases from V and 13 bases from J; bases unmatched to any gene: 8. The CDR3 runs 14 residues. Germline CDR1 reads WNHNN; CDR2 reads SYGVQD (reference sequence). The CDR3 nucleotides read TGCGCCAGCAGTGAGTCGGGACAGGTTAGCCGTCAGTTCTTC. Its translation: CASSESGQVSRQFF.

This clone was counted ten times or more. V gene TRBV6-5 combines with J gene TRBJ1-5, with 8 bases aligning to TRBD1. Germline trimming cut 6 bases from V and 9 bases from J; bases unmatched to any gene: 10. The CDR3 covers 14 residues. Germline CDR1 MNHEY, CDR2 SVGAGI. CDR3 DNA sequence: TGTGCCAGCAGCACGGACAGGGTTCTGTTGCCCCAGCATTTT. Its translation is CASSTDRVLLPQHF.

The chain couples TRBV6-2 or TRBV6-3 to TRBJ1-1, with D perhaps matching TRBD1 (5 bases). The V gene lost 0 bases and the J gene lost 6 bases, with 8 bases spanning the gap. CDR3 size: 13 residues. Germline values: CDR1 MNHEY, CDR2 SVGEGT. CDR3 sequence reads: CASSYSRVAEAFF. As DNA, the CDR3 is TGTGCCAGCAGTTACTCCAGGGTGGCTGAAGCTTTCTTT.

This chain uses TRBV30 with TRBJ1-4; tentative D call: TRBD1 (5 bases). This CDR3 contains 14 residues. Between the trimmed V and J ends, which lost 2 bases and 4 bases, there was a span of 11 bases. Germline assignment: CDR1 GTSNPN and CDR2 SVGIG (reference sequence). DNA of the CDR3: TGTGCCTGGAGTCAAGGGGCCCGTAATGAAAAACTGTTTTTT. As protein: CAWSQGARNEKLFF. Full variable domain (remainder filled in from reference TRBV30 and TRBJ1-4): SQTIHQWPATLVQPVGSPLSLECTVEGTSNPNLYWYRQAAGRGLQLLFYSVGIGQISSEVPQNLSASRPQDRQFILSSKKLLLSDSGFYLCAWSQGARNEKLFFGSGTQLSVL.